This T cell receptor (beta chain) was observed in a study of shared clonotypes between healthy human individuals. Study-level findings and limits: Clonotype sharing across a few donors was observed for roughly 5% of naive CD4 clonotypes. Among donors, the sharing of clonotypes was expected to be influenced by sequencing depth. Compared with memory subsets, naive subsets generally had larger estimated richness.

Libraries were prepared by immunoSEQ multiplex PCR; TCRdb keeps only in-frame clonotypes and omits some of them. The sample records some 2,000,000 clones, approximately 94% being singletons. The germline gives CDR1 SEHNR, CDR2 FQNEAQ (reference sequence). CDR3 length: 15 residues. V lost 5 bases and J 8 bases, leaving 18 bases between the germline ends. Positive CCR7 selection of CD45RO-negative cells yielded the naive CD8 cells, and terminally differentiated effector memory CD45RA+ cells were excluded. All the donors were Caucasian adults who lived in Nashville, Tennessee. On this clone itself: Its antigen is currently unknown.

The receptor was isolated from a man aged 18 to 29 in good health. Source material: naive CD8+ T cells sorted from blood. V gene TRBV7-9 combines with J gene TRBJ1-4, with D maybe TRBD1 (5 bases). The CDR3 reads CASSGPGPEGEKLFF. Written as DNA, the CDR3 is TGTGCCAGCAGCGGGCCGGGACCTGAAGGGGAAAAACTGTTTTTT.